What follows are 20 T cell receptor beta chains derived from one specimen sequenced in a study of post-analysis software for immune sequencing data. Unique molecular identifiers were built into the TCR beta cDNA libraries. TCRdb recomputed calls from the PCR reads with MiXCR, one row per CDR3 protein. The table shows approximately 770,000 distinct CDR3 sequences, with around 46% occurring only once. General study findings and limits: Comparison of patients with controls showed five TRBV segments more frequent in patients, TRBV5-6, TRBV5-1 and TRBV20-1 among them.

These receptors have no known antigen. The material sequenced was blood. These receptors were obtained from a girl between 10 and 17 years old with multiple sclerosis.

CDR3 nucleotide sequence: TGTGCCAGCAGTCCGATCTCCAGCGGAGGCCTCTACGAGCAGTACTTC. Its protein product is CASSPISSGGLYEQYF. The chain carries TRBV6-2 or TRBV6-3 and TRBJ2-7, with a tentative D call TRBD2 (5 bases). The CDR3 sequence is 16 residues long. The germline V gene encodes CDR1 MNHEY and CDR2 SVGEGT. Trimming left V 5 bases short and J 3 bases short, with 20 bases between.

The chain links TRBV9 to TRBJ2-5, with 7 bases identical to TRBD2. Germline V CDR1 and CDR2: SGDLS, YYNGEE. The V segment lost 3 bases and the J segment 2 bases; nucleotides outside the gene matches: 7. This CDR3 contains 15 residues. CDR3 protein: CASSATGLEQETQYF. CDR3 in DNA: TGTGCCAGCAGCGCCACTGGACTAGAACAAGAGACCCAGTACTTC.

This clonotype has a handful of counts. The V and J genes are TRBV7-2 and TRBJ2-5; D remains ambiguous. Matching the DNA end better, TRBJ2-7 makes the J call doubtful. Germline V gene data show CDR1 as SGHTA and CDR2 as FQGNSA. The CDR3 length is 11 residues. In DNA form, the CDR3 reads TGTGCCAGCAGCCAATCACGCGAGCAGTACTTC. Protein product: CASSQSREQYF.

V usage is TRBV20-1 and J usage is TRBJ2-5; the D call may be TRBD1 or TRBD2 (6 bases each). Trimming pared 1 base from V and 7 bases from J, leaving 19 bases between. The CDR3 runs 15 residues. In germline, CDR1 is DFQATT, CDR2 SNEGSKA (reference sequence). DNA for the CDR3: TGCAGTGCTAGAGTGCGGGACAAGGCCCCTGGGACCCAGTACTTC. Amino acid sequence: CSARVRDKAPGTQYF.

The genes are TRBV6-5 and TRBJ1-2; 7 bases map to TRBD1. Germline V gene data show CDR1 as MNHEY and CDR2 as SVGAGI. This CDR3 is built from 15 residues. With 2 bases clipped from V and 5 bases from J, the junction kept 8 bases outside the gene matches. The CDR3 DNA sequence: TGTGCCAGCAGTTACCCCGGGACAGACTTATATGGCTACACCTTC. Protein product: CASSYPGTDLYGYTF.

J is TRBJ2-1 and V is TRBV20-1; 9 bases agree with TRBD2. This CDR3 has 15 residues. V gave up 3 bases and J gave up 6 bases; unmatched junction bases: 9. Germline CDR1 DFQATT, CDR2 SNEGSKA (reference sequence). CDR3 residues: CSARMAGGPFNEQFF. Written as DNA, the CDR3 is TGCAGTGCTAGGATGGCGGGAGGGCCCTTCAATGAGCAGTTCTTC.

This clonotype was recorded a few times. The chain is built from TRBV12-3 or TRBV12-4 and TRBJ1-4, with no clear D. The CDR3 runs to 12 residues. V lost 5 bases and J 3 bases, leaving 4 bases between the germline ends. This CDR3 reads CASSPSNEKLFF. The CDR3 bases are TGTGCCAGCAGTCCGTCTAATGAAAAACTGTTTTTT.

This sequence joins TRBV11-2 and TRBJ2-5, with D perhaps TRBD1 or TRBD2 (6 bases each). V lost 5 bases and J lost 5, with 15 bases in between. Germline lookup yields CDR1 SGHAT and CDR2 FQNNGV. This CDR3 has 14 amino acids. As DNA, the CDR3 is TGTGCCAGCAGCCATGTGGGGGGCGAGGAGACCCAGTACTTC. It specifies CASSHVGGEETQYF.

The chain uses TRBV7-9 and TRBJ1-2; 7 bases fit TRBD1. In germline, CDR1 is SEHNR, CDR2 FQNEAQ (reference sequence). The V segment lost 8 bases and the J segment 2 bases; nucleotides outside the gene matches: 5. This CDR3 comprises 13 residues. The CDR3 sequence is CASGQDANYGYTF. The CDR3 bases are TGTGCCAGCGGACAGGACGCCAACTATGGCTACACCTTC. Complete variable domain (other parts from reference TRBV7-9 and TRBJ1-2): DTGVSQNPRHKITKRGQNVTFRCDPISEHNRLYWYRQTLGQGPEFLTYFQNEAQLEKSRLLSDRFSAERPKGSFSTLEIQRTEQGDSAMYLCASGQDANYGYTFGSGTRLTVV.

This chain links TRBV20-1 with TRBJ1-2, with TRBD1 as a possible D gene (5 bases). This CDR3 has 12 residues. Trimming took 3 bases from V and 8 from J, leaving 13 bases between them. Germline V CDR1 and CDR2: DFQATT, SNEGSKA (reference sequence). CDR3 residues: CSARHRSGGYTF. Written as DNA, the CDR3 is TGCAGTGCTAGGCACAGGTCGGGGGGCTACACCTTC.

The V gene is TRBV2, the J gene TRBJ2-3; 9 nucleotides match TRBD1. There are 18 residues in the CDR3. Unmatched junction bases numbered 13, after V lost 0 bases and J lost 6 bases. CDR1 and CDR2 (germline): SNHLY, FYNNEI. Here the CDR3 reads CASSEALRNRGLGDTQYF. In nucleotides, the CDR3 is TGTGCCAGCAGTGAAGCGCTTAGAAACAGGGGGCTGGGGGATACGCAGTATTTT.

The J gene is TRBJ2-4, the V gene TRBV7-8; 15 bases map to TRBD2. The CDR3 spans 21 residues. Trimming cost V 6 bases and J 0 bases; bases outside gene matches: 15. Germline CDR1 reads SGHVS; CDR2 reads FQNEAQ. This CDR3 is CASSSTRRTSGRDLAKNIQYF. CDR3 DNA: TGTGCCAGCAGTTCAACCCGGCGGACTAGCGGGAGGGATCTAGCCAAAAACATTCAGTACTTC.

The chain employs TRBV7-8 and TRBJ1-4; possibly TRBD1 for D (5 bases). This CDR3 is built from 16 residues. The germline CDR1 and CDR2 sequences are SGHVS and FQNEAQ. The V and J ends lost 1 base and 0 bases respectively, with 9 bases between them. The CDR3 protein is CASSLERGATNEKLFF. CDR3 nucleotide sequence: TGTGCCAGCAGCTTAGAGCGGGGGGCAACTAATGAAAAACTGTTTTTT.

This clonotype was counted between two and nine times. The chain recombines TRBV25-1 with TRBJ2-7, with D hard to call. The ends were cut back, 2 bases at V and 8 bases at J, with 16 bases in the middle. The CDR3 sequence is 14 residues long. The germline V gene has CDR1 MGHDK and CDR2 SYGVNS. CDR3: CASSEIGPFGKQYF. The CDR3 nucleotides are TGTGCCAGCAGTGAAATCGGTCCCTTTGGTAAGCAGTACTTC.

CDR3 sequence (DNA): TGTGCCAGCAGCCCGACCGGGGGAATGGGATACGAGCAGTACTTC. Translation: CASSPTGGMGYEQYF. The chain combines TRBV7-9 with TRBJ2-4, with D possibly TRBD2 on 6 matching bases. The J call may not be correct, given that the DNA end is closer to TRBJ2-7. Germline V gives CDR1 SEHNR, CDR2 FQNEAQ (reference sequence). The CDR3 runs to 15 residues.

The chain joins TRBV7-3 to TRBJ2-1; 10 bases are a match to TRBD1. This CDR3 region has 13 residues. Germline CDR1 is SGHTA and CDR2 is FQGTGA. V gave up 5 bases and J gave up 10 bases; unmatched junction bases: 5. As DNA, the CDR3 is TGTGCCAGCAGCCCCGGGACAGGGGTAGAGCAGTTCTTC. Translating gives CASSPGTGVEQFF.

This clonotype was counted between two and nine times. The chain links TRBV20-1 to TRBJ2-4, with 14 bases identical to TRBD2. Judging by the DNA end, TRBJ2-7 fits better; the J call may be wrong. Germline V gene data show CDR1 as DFQATT and CDR2 as SNEGSKA (reference sequence). This CDR3 spans 17 amino acids. The CDR3 region is CSASLVWTSGRIYEQYF. CDR3 coding DNA: TGCAGTGCTAGTCTCGTTTGGACTAGCGGGAGGATTTACGAGCAGTACTTC.

This clonotype was counted many times. The chain links TRBV20-1 to TRBJ1-4; a possible D gene is TRBD1 (5 bases). CDR3 length: 14 amino acids. Trimming removed 6 bases from V and 7 bases from J, with 18 bases in between. Germline assignment: CDR1 DFQATT and CDR2 SNEGSKA (reference sequence). The chain's CDR3 is CSAEERQPLEKLFF. The DNA of the CDR3 is TGCAGTGCCGAGGAAAGACAGCCCCTTGAAAAACTGTTTTTT.

This clonotype has more than one count but fewer than ten. The V and J genes are TRBV5-5 and TRBJ2-7; D is uncertain. The closer fit of TRBJ2-5 to the DNA end suggests the J call may be wrong. Germline V gives CDR1 SGHKS, CDR2 YYEKEE (reference sequence). The CDR3 runs to 13 residues. Here the CDR3 DNA reads TGTGCCAGCAGCTTGGAACAGATGGAGACCCAGTACTTC. Amino acids: CASSLEQMETQYF.

The CDR3: CASSQRPGQGNYGYTF. The CDR3 DNA reads TGTGCCAGCAGCCAGCGACCGGGACAGGGAAACTATGGCTACACCTTC. This chain connects TRBV4-2 to TRBJ1-2, with 9 bases aligning to TRBD1. Germline CDR1 is LGHNA and CDR2 is YNFKEQ. V lost 3 bases to trimming and J lost 2 bases; unmatched junction nucleotides: 7. CDR3 size: 16 residues.